These T cell receptor beta chains were read from a single sample in a study of blood T cell repertoires in COVID-19. Measured with immunoSEQ multiplex PCR; TCRdb has only the in-frame clones, and not every one. The data contain fewer than 85,000 clones, about 90% of them seen just once; the ten biggest clones take up roughly 5.6%. The sequenced sample consisted of peripheral blood. The receptors were sampled from a human donor in a cohort sampled during active COVID-19. Both conserved end residues are part of each CDR3. The D gene is left open where the match is weak. A clone size is listed for some rows: how often the clone was seen (once, few, many), or a class if it is expanded.

v_call: TRBV28
j_call: TRBJ1-1
d_call: TRBD1
clone_size: .
cdr3_aa: CASSLQGGNTEAFF
cdr3_nt: TGTGCCAGCAGTTTACAGGGGGGGAACACTGAAGCTTTCTTT

v_call: TRBV20-1
j_call: TRBJ1-6
d_call: TRBD1
clone_size: .
cdr3_aa: CSASPGQVNSPLHF
cdr3_nt: TGCAGTGCTAGTCCGGGACAGGTTAATTCACCCCTCCACTTT

v_call: TRBV27
j_call: TRBJ2-7
d_call: TRBD1
clone_size: .
cdr3_aa: CASSYDRVGEQYF
cdr3_nt: TGTGCCAGCAGTTACGACAGGGTAGGCGAGCAGTACTTC

v_call: TRBV3-1/TRBV3-2
j_call: TRBJ2-3
d_call: TRBD2
clone_size: .
cdr3_aa: CASSQYQAGGVSTDTQYF
cdr3_nt: TGTGCCAGCAGCCAGTATCAAGCGGGGGGCGTTAGCACAGATACGCAGTATTTT

v_call: TRBV28
j_call: TRBJ1-5
d_call: TRBD1
clone_size: .
cdr3_aa: CASSRDRGGVNYSNQPQHF
cdr3_nt: TGTGCCAGCAGTCGAGACAGGGGGGGTGTGAATTATAGCAATCAGCCCCAGCATTTT

v_call: TRBV28
j_call: TRBJ1-3
d_call: .
clone_size: .
cdr3_aa: CASSLGRGGNTIYF
cdr3_nt: TGTGCCAGCAGTTTGGGGCGGGGGGGAAACACCATATATTTT

v_call: TRBV4-2
j_call: TRBJ2-5
d_call: .
clone_size: .
cdr3_aa: CASSEEMAGAGGETQYF
cdr3_nt: TGTGCCAGCAGCGAAGAAATGGCGGGGGCTGGAGGAGAGACCCAGTACTTC

v_call: TRBV4-3
j_call: TRBJ1-2
d_call: .
clone_size: .
cdr3_aa: CASSQDSGKFNGYTF
cdr3_nt: TGCGCCAGCAGCCAAGATTCGGGGAAGTTTAATGGCTACACCTTC

v_call: TRBV7-9
j_call: TRBJ2-3
d_call: .
clone_size: .
cdr3_aa: CASSFPSGSPPDTQYF
cdr3_nt: TGTGCCAGCAGCTTTCCCAGCGGGTCGCCCCCAGATACGCAGTATTTT

v_call: TRBV6-4
j_call: TRBJ1-5
d_call: TRBD1
clone_size: .
cdr3_aa: CASSDSNLDQGGFQPQHF
cdr3_nt: TGTGCCAGCAGTGACTCGAATTTAGATCAAGGGGGCTTTCAGCCCCAGCATTTT

v_call: TRBV12-3/TRBV12-4
j_call: TRBJ2-3
d_call: TRBD2
clone_size: .
cdr3_aa: CASPGGSTDTQYF
cdr3_nt: TGTGCCAGCCCGGGAGGTAGCACAGATACGCAGTATTTT

v_call: TRBV19
j_call: TRBJ2-7
d_call: TRBD2
clone_size: once
cdr3_aa: CASSSGTSGTYEQYF
cdr3_nt: TGTGCCAGTAGTTCCGGGACTAGCGGAACCTACGAGCAGTACTTC

v_call: TRBV5-1
j_call: TRBJ2-5
d_call: .
clone_size: .
cdr3_aa: CASSLVRGGIETQYF
cdr3_nt: TGCGCCAGCAGCTTGGTTAGGGGGGGCATTGAGACCCAGTACTTC

v_call: TRBV7-3
j_call: TRBJ2-3
d_call: TRBD2
clone_size: medium-sized
cdr3_aa: CASSPLGLASTDTQYF
cdr3_nt: TGTGCCAGCAGCCCCCTCGGACTAGCAAGCACAGATACGCAGTATTTT

v_call: TRBV10-3
j_call: TRBJ2-5
d_call: TRBD2
clone_size: .
cdr3_aa: CATGRVVSGEETQYF
cdr3_nt: TGTGCCACGGGACGAGTGGTTAGCGGGGAAGAGACCCAGTACTTC

v_call: TRBV5-1
j_call: TRBJ2-3
d_call: TRBD2
clone_size: .
cdr3_aa: CASSYGLAGVDTQYF
cdr3_nt: TGCGCCAGCAGCTATGGACTAGCGGGAGTGGATACGCAGTATTTT

v_call: TRBV6-5
j_call: TRBJ2-1
d_call: TRBD2
clone_size: .
cdr3_aa: CASRLAGGPLGEQFF
cdr3_nt: TGTGCCAGCAGGCTAGCGGGAGGGCCTCTGGGTGAGCAGTTCTTC

v_call: TRBV7-2
j_call: TRBJ2-3
d_call: TRBD2
clone_size: .
cdr3_aa: CASSSLAGTLIDTQYF
cdr3_nt: TGTGCCAGCAGCTCCCTAGCGGGGACGCTCATAGATACGCAGTATTTT

v_call: TRBV5-1
j_call: TRBJ2-3
d_call: .
clone_size: once
cdr3_aa: CASSLDGGPSTDTQYF
cdr3_nt: TGCGCCAGCAGCTTGGACGGCGGGCCTAGCACAGATACGCAGTATTTT

v_call: TRBV7-9
j_call: TRBJ2-7
d_call: TRBD1
clone_size: .
cdr3_aa: CASSLQGARTYEQYF
cdr3_nt: TGTGCCAGCAGCTTACAGGGGGCGCGGACCTACGAGCAGTACTTC

v_call: TRBV11-2
j_call: TRBJ2-1
d_call: TRBD1
clone_size: .
cdr3_aa: CASSRQGMSYNEQFF
cdr3_nt: TGTGCCAGCAGCCGACAGGGGATGTCCTACAATGAGCAGTTCTTC

v_call: TRBV5-6
j_call: TRBJ1-2
d_call: .
clone_size: .
cdr3_aa: CASSLLTGTNYGYTF
cdr3_nt: TGTGCCAGCAGCTTGCTTACAGGAACAAACTATGGCTACACCTTC

v_call: TRBV7-9
j_call: TRBJ2-1
d_call: TRBD2
clone_size: .
cdr3_aa: CASSSRLAGAHNEQFF
cdr3_nt: TGTGCCAGCAGCTCCAGACTAGCGGGAGCCCATAATGAGCAGTTCTTC

v_call: TRBV5-1
j_call: TRBJ1-3
d_call: .
clone_size: once
cdr3_aa: CASSLTVTDSGNTIYF
cdr3_nt: TGCGCCAGCAGCCTGACAGTCACCGACTCTGGAAACACCATATATTTT

v_call: TRBV2
j_call: TRBJ2-5
d_call: .
clone_size: .
cdr3_aa: CASSMQTRTQETQYF
cdr3_nt: TGTGCCAGCAGTATGCAGACTAGGACGCAAGAGACCCAGTACTTC

v_call: TRBV6-2/TRBV6-3
j_call: TRBJ2-5
d_call: TRBD2
clone_size: .
cdr3_aa: CASSLTSGRGYQETQYF
cdr3_nt: TGTGCCAGCAGTCTGACTAGCGGGAGGGGTTACCAAGAGACCCAGTACTTC

v_call: TRBV19
j_call: TRBJ2-2
d_call: TRBD2
clone_size: .
cdr3_aa: CASSIRLAGGPKNSGELFF
cdr3_nt: TGTGCCAGTAGTATTCGGCTAGCGGGGGGGCCTAAGAATTCCGGGGAGCTGTTTTTT

v_call: TRBV7-2
j_call: TRBJ1-4
d_call: .
clone_size: .
cdr3_aa: CASSSWAGSGEKLFF
cdr3_nt: TGTGCCAGCAGCTCGTGGGCAGGGTCGGGTGAAAAACTGTTTTTT

v_call: TRBV10-3
j_call: TRBJ1-6
d_call: TRBD1
clone_size: .
cdr3_aa: CAISENPQGAADSPLHF
cdr3_nt: TGTGCCATCAGTGAGAACCCACAGGGGGCGGCAGATTCACCCCTCCACTTT

v_call: TRBV11-2
j_call: TRBJ2-7
d_call: .
clone_size: .
cdr3_aa: CASSLDGSQFTYEQYF
cdr3_nt: TGTGCCAGCAGCTTAGATGGTTCTCAGTTCACCTACGAGCAGTACTTC

v_call: TRBV5-1
j_call: TRBJ2-5
d_call: .
clone_size: .
cdr3_aa: CASSLAVGAEETQYF
cdr3_nt: TGCGCCAGCAGCTTGGCCGTAGGGGCGGAAGAGACCCAGTACTTC

v_call: TRBV5-4
j_call: TRBJ1-4
d_call: .
clone_size: .
cdr3_aa: CASSLTGRGPPEKLFF
cdr3_nt: TGTGCCAGCAGCTTGACTGGGAGGGGACCTCCGGAAAAACTGTTTTTT

v_call: TRBV9
j_call: TRBJ2-3
d_call: .
clone_size: .
cdr3_aa: CASSPSGTTFTDTQYF
cdr3_nt: TGTGCCAGCAGCCCTTCGGGAACCACTTTCACAGATACGCAGTATTTT

v_call: TRBV7-2
j_call: TRBJ2-7
d_call: TRBD1
clone_size: .
cdr3_aa: CASSLRTGGGYEQYF
cdr3_nt: TGTGCCAGCAGCTTAAGGACAGGGGGCGGATACGAGCAGTACTTC

v_call: TRBV30
j_call: TRBJ1-6
d_call: TRBD1
clone_size: .
cdr3_aa: CAWSGTGHNSPLHF
cdr3_nt: TGTGCCTGGAGTGGGACAGGCCATAATTCACCCCTCCACTTT

v_call: TRBV24-1
j_call: TRBJ2-2
d_call: TRBD2
clone_size: once
cdr3_aa: CATSGTRGGGLRELFF
cdr3_nt: TGTGCCACCAGTGGGACTCGGGGGGGAGGGCTTCGGGAGCTGTTTTTT

v_call: TRBV2
j_call: TRBJ1-5
d_call: .
clone_size: .
cdr3_aa: CASSRVTQPQHF
cdr3_nt: TGTGCCAGCAGCAGGGTGACTCAGCCCCAGCATTTT

v_call: TRBV11-3
j_call: TRBJ2-5
d_call: TRBD2
clone_size: few
cdr3_aa: CASSPTPSGVETQYF
cdr3_nt: TGTGCCAGCAGCCCCACCCCTAGCGGGGTAGAGACCCAGTACTTC

v_call: TRBV5-1
j_call: TRBJ2-5
d_call: TRBD2
clone_size: .
cdr3_aa: CASSLAVGLAGEQETQYF
cdr3_nt: TGCGCCAGCAGCTTGGCCGTGGGACTAGCGGGCGAGCAAGAGACCCAGTACTTC

v_call: TRBV6-4
j_call: TRBJ2-3
d_call: .
clone_size: .
cdr3_aa: CASSEGAGPADTQYF
cdr3_nt: TGTGCCAGCAGTGAAGGCGCGGGGCCGGCTGATACGCAGTATTTT

v_call: TRBV7-6
j_call: TRBJ1-6
d_call: .
clone_size: .
cdr3_aa: CASSPRQASTHSPLHF
cdr3_nt: TGTGCCAGCAGCCCCCGACAGGCTAGCACACATTCACCCCTCCACTTT

v_call: TRBV7-6
j_call: TRBJ1-4
d_call: TRBD1
clone_size: .
cdr3_aa: CASSLDPGGPFNEKLFF
cdr3_nt: TGTGCCAGCAGCTTAGATCCAGGGGGGCCTTTTAATGAAAAACTGTTTTTT

v_call: TRBV5-4
j_call: TRBJ1-2
d_call: .
clone_size: .
cdr3_aa: CASSRPQGSGYGYTF
cdr3_nt: TGTGCCAGCAGCCGCCCCCAGGGGTCAGGGTATGGCTACACCTTC

v_call: TRBV30
j_call: TRBJ1-4
d_call: .
clone_size: few
cdr3_aa: CACHLPGEKLFF
cdr3_nt: TGTGCCTGCCATCTCCCGGGAGAAAAACTGTTTTTT

v_call: TRBV5-4
j_call: TRBJ1-2
d_call: .
clone_size: .
cdr3_aa: CASSSGLTNYGYTF
cdr3_nt: TGTGCCAGCAGCTCGGGACTGACTAACTATGGCTACACCTTC

v_call: TRBV30
j_call: TRBJ1-1
d_call: TRBD1
clone_size: .
cdr3_aa: CAWSEGTGVGEAFF
cdr3_nt: TGTGCCTGGAGTGAAGGGACAGGGGTCGGAGAAGCTTTCTTT

v_call: TRBV15
j_call: TRBJ2-1
d_call: .
clone_size: .
cdr3_aa: CATSGDSGEQFF
cdr3_nt: TGTGCCACCAGCGGAGACAGTGGTGAGCAGTTCTTC

v_call: TRBV10-1
j_call: TRBJ2-7
d_call: TRBD2
clone_size: .
cdr3_aa: CASSESGGRLDEQYF
cdr3_nt: TGCGCCAGCAGTGAGAGCGGGGGGCGACTGGACGAGCAGTACTTC

v_call: TRBV29-1
j_call: TRBJ2-5
d_call: .
clone_size: .
cdr3_aa: CSVGPWGGRGETQYF
cdr3_nt: TGCAGCGTTGGGCCCTGGGGGGGCCGTGGGGAGACCCAGTACTTC

v_call: TRBV7-6
j_call: TRBJ2-3
d_call: .
clone_size: once
cdr3_aa: CASTLGPGGTDTQYF
cdr3_nt: TGTGCCAGCACTCTAGGTCCGGGAGGCACAGATACGCAGTATTTT

v_call: TRBV5-1
j_call: TRBJ1-3
d_call: .
clone_size: .
cdr3_aa: CASSSAADQGNTIYF
cdr3_nt: TGCGCCAGCAGCTCGGCGGCAGACCAGGGAAACACCATATATTTT

v_call: TRBV5-5
j_call: TRBJ2-4
d_call: TRBD2
clone_size: .
cdr3_aa: CASSSSRASGAKNIQYF
cdr3_nt: TGTGCCAGCAGCTCAAGTAGGGCTAGCGGAGCCAAAAACATTCAGTACTTC